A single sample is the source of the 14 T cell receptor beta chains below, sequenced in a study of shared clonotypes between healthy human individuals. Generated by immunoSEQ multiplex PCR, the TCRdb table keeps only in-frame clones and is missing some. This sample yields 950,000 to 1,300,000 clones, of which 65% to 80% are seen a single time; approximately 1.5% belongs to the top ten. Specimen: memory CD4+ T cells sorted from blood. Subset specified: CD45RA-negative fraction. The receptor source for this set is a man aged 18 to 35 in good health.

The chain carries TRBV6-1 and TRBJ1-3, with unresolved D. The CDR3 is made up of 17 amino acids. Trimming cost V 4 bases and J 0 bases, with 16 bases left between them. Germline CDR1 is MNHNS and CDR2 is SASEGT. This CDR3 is CASSAISQDYSGNTIYF. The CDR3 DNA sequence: TGTGCCAGCAGTGCAATTTCGCAGGACTACTCTGGAAACACCATATATTTT.

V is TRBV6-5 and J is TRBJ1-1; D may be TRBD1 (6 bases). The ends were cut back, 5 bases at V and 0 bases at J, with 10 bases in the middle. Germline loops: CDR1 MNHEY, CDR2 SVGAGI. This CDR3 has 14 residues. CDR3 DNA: TGTGCCAGCAGTCGCGGACAGCTGAACACTGAAGCTTTCTTT. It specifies CASSRGQLNTEAFF.

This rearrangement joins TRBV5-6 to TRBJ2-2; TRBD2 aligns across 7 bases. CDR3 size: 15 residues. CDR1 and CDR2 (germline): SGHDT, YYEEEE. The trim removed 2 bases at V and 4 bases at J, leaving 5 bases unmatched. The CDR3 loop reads CASSFEGRATGELFF. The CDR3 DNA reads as TGTGCCAGCAGCTTTGAGGGGAGGGCCACCGGGGAGCTGTTTTTT.

The DNA for the CDR3 is TGTGCCAGCAGCTTAGATGTCTCGGCAGCCCTCACCGGGGAGCTGTTTTTT. Translation: CASSLDVSAALTGELFF. The gene calls are TRBV7-2 and TRBJ2-2; D gene uncertain. V gave up 1 base and J gave up 4 bases, with 16 bases separating them. Germline V gene lookup returns CDR1 SGHTA and CDR2 FQGNSA. The CDR3 has 17 residues.

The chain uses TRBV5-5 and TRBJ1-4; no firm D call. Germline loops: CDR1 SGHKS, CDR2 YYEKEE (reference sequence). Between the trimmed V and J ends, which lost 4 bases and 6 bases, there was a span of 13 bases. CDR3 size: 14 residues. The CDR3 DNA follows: TGTGCCAGCAGCCGTACGGCCTTGGATGAAAAACTGTTTTTT. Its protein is CASSRTALDEKLFF.

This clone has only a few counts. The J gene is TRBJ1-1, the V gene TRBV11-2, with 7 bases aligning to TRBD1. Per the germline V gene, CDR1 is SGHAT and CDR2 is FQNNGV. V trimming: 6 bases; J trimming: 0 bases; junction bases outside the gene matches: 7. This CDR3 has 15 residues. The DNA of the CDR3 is TGTGCCAGCAGTTCGGGACAGCTCATGAACACTGAAGCTTTCTTT. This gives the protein CASSSGQLMNTEAFF. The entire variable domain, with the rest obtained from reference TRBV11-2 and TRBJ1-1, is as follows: EAGVAQSPRYKIIEKRQSVAFWCNPISGHATLYWYQQILGQGPKLLIQFQNNGVVDDSQLPKDRFSAERLKGVDSTLKIQPAKLEDSAVYLCASSSGQLMNTEAFFGQGTRLTVV.

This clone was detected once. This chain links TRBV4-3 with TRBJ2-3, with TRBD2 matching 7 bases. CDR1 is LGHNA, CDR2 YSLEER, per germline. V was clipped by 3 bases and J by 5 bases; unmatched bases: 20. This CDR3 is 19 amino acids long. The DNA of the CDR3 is TGCGCCAGCAGCCATATATACATCCCTGTGGCGGGAGAGCGAGATACGCAGTATTTT. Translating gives CASSHIYIPVAGERDTQYF.

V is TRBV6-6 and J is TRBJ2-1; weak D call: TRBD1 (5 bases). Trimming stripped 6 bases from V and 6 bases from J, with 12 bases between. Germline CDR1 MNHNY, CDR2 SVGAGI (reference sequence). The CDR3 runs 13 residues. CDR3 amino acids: CASSQGAFNEQFF. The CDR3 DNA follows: TGTGCCAGCAGCCAAGGGGCGTTCAATGAGCAGTTCTTC.

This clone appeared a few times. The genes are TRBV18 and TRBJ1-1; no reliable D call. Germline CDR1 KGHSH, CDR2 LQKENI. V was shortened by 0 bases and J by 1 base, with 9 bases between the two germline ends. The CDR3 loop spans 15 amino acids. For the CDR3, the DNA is TGTGCCAGCTCACCACCGATGGCGGAGAACACTGAAGCTTTCTTT. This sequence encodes CASSPPMAENTEAFF.

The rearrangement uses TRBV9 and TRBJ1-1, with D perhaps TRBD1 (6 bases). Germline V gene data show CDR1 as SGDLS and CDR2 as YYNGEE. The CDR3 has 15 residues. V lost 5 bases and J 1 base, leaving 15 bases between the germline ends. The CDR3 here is CASSIGDTANTEAFF. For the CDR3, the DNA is TGTGCCAGCAGTATTGGGGACACAGCGAACACTGAAGCTTTCTTT.

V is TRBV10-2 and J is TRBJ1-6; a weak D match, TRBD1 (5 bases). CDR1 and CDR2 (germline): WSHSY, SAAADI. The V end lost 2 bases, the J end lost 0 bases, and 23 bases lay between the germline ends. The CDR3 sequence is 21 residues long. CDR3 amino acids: CASSELGGFPFSSSYNSPLHF. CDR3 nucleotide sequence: TGCGCCAGCAGTGAGCTTGGGGGATTCCCGTTTTCAAGCTCCTATAATTCACCCCTCCACTTT.

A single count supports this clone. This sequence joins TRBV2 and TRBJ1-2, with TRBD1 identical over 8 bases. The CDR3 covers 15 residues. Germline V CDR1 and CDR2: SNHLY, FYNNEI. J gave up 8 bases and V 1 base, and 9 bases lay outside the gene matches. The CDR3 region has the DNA TGTGCCAGCAGTGAAGAAGCAGGGGGCTTATTAGGCTACACCTTC. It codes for CASSEEAGGLLGYTF. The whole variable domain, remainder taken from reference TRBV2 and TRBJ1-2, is EPEVTQTPSHQVTQMGQEVILRCVPISNHLYFYWYRQILGQKVEFLVSFYNNEISEKSEIFDDQFSVERPDGSNFTLKIRSTKLEDSAMYFCASSEEAGGLLGYTFGSGTRLTVV.

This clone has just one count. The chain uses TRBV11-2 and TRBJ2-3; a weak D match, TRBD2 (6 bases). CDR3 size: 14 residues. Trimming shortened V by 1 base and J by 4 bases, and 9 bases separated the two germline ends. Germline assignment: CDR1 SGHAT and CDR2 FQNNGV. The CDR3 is CASSLVGTSDTQYF. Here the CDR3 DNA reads TGTGCCAGCAGCTTAGTGGGGACTTCAGATACGCAGTATTTT.

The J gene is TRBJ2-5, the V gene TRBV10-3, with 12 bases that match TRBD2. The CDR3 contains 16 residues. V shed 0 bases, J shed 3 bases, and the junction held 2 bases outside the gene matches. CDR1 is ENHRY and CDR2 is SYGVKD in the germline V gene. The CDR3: CAISESGLAGKETQYF. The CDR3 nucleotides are TGTGCCATCAGTGAGTCCGGACTAGCGGGAAAAGAGACCCAGTACTTC.